The clone carrying this T cell receptor beta chain was observed a handful of times. What it binds is unknown. The record originates from a study of regulatory and conventional T cells in RAG deficiency. Genomic DNA came from blood conventional CD4+ T cells gated CD25-low CD127-high. The CDR3 runs 13 residues. Germline V lookup: CDR1 SGHNT, CDR2 YYREEE (reference sequence). With 5 bases clipped from V and 13 bases from J, the junction kept 14 bases outside the gene matches. The assay was immunoSEQ multiplex PCR, and TCRdb's table has in-frame clones only and misses some. The sample has about 34,000 clones; about 76% are singletons. The study, taken as a whole, reports: Compared with controls, unique Treg TCR beta sequences dropped about 97-fold in Omenn syndrome and CID/AS. In Omenn syndrome, Treg and Tconv repertoires overlapped >85%. Control T-cell subsets had markedly higher Shannon entropy and lower Simpson indices than RAG-deficient patients.

The sample was also linked to a second study, of regulatory T cells. This second study notes: The primer mix had 52 TRBV and 13 TRBJ primers. Regulatory T cells showed the strongest V-J pair restriction and V/J gene skewing among patient repertoires.

This rearrangement joins TRBV5-4 to TRBJ1-2; the match to TRBD1 covers 7 bases. The sequenced sample was CD4+ effector T cells sorted from blood. This TCR derives from a human donor in good health. The CDR3 spells CASRIAGTAVGTF. CDR3 nucleotide sequence: TGTGCCAGCAGGATCGCCGGGACAGCTGTTGGCACCTTC.